This T cell receptor (beta chain) is drawn from a study of control samples from healthy donors and cancer patients. This clone turned up a few times. Profiling relied on immunoSEQ multiplex PCR, and the TCRdb table lists in-frame clones only, not all of them. The sample has 40,000 to 50,000 clones, 70% seen once. Sequencing used formalin-fixed, paraffin-embedded tissue. The clonotype comes from a male donor with melanoma.

CDR3 region: CATSIRGYEQYF. The CDR3 nucleotides are TGTGCCACCAGTATCAGGGGCTACGAGCAGTACTTC. The V call is TRBV15, the J call TRBJ2-7, with D possibly TRBD1 on 6 matching bases. Germline V CDR1 and CDR2: LNHNV, YYDKDF (reference sequence). The CDR3 has 12 residues. The germline V and J ends were trimmed by 6 bases and 3 bases, with 9 bases remaining between them.